These 12 T cell receptor beta chains share one sample of origin, sequenced in a study of blood T cells in healthy people across ages (dated by TCRdb to between 2014 and 2017). Library construction relied on 5' RACE. Instrument used: Illumina HiSeq 2500. A second PCR of roughly 7 to 12 cycles was run with a J-beta primer mix and a sample-barcoded 5' primer. TCRdb trimmed public reads at Q25 via fastp, called clones via MiXCR and kept in-frame beta chains. One record per CDR3 amino acid sequence lists the most common genes and DNA. For this sample there are approximately 1.5 million distinct CDR3 sequences; approximately 32% appear just once. Around 11% of the sample is taken by the ten largest. The sequenced material came from blood. These receptor sequences come from a woman aged 25-40 years in good health.

Regarding this clonotype: One end of the junction does not line up with germline, which may come from a read error. The genes are TRBV3-1 and TRBJ2-1, with 8 bases fitting TRBD2. CDR1 and CDR2 (germline): LGHDT, YNNKEL (reference sequence). The CDR3 has 15 amino acids. DNA for the CDR3: TGTGCCAGCAGCCGGGGGAGCGGGAGAAGCAATGGGCAGTTCTTC. Residues: CASSRGSGRSNGQFF.

This sequence joins TRBV4-2 and TRBJ2-5, with 9 positions matching TRBD2. The J call may be incorrect, as the DNA end agrees better with TRBJ2-7. The CDR3 has 17 amino acids. CDR1 and CDR2 (germline): LGHNA, YNFKEQ. Here the CDR3 reads CASSQDRVQRGDYEQYF. CDR3 sequence (DNA): TGTGCCAGCAGCCAAGATAGAGTCCAGCGGGGGGACTACGAGCAGTACTTC.

This clonotype was counted only a few times. The chain couples TRBV27 to TRBJ2-5, with D tentatively TRBD2 (6 bases). Germline V gene lookup returns CDR1 MNHEY and CDR2 SMNVEV (reference sequence). Deletions cut 0 bases from V and 2 bases from J, with 16 bases between. The CDR3 is 17 residues long. The CDR3 sequence: CASSLSPGRLGQETQYF. In nucleotides, the CDR3 is TGTGCCAGCAGTTTATCACCTGGGAGACTAGGGCAAGAGACCCAGTACTTC.

The V gene is TRBV4-1, the J gene TRBJ2-5; tentatively, D is TRBD1 (6 bases). Germline CDR1 MGHRA, CDR2 YSYEKL. Trimming took off 2 bases at V and 6 bases at J, with 13 bases between the two ends. The CDR3 contains 14 residues. CDR3 in DNA: TGCGCCAGCAGCCAATTCCCGAGGGGGAAGACCCAGTACTTC. It translates to CASSQFPRGKTQYF.

The CDR3, as DNA: TGTGCCAGCACCTCGGGAACGAGGGAGGGCCTAACAGATACGCAGTATTTT. This translates into CASTSGTREGLTDTQYF. The rearrangement uses TRBV28 and TRBJ2-3, with TRBD2 matching over 7 bases. After removal of 7 bases from V and 3 bases from J, the junction contained 16 bases not matched to a gene. The CDR3 runs 17 residues. In germline, CDR1 is MDHEN, CDR2 SYDVKM.

This clonotype was seen a few times. The V call is TRBV27, the J call TRBJ2-1, with 8 bases aligning to TRBD1. This CDR3 has 17 residues. CDR1 and CDR2 from the germline V gene are MNHEY and SMNVEV (reference sequence). V dropped 5 bases and J dropped 4; count of bases not matched to a gene: 13. The CDR3 DNA sequence: TGTGCCAGCAGTAACGGCCGGACAGGGAACATATACAATGAGCAGTTCTTC. Encoded protein: CASSNGRTGNIYNEQFF.

The table lists this clonotype with many counts. This rearrangement joins TRBV6-6 to TRBJ2-7; tentative D call: TRBD2 (5 bases). The CDR3 covers 12 residues. Trimming shortened V by 10 bases and J by 5 bases, and 15 bases separated the two germline ends. Per the germline V gene, CDR1 is MNHNY and CDR2 is SVGAGI (reference sequence). The CDR3 bases are TGTGCCACCTCCGGAGGAGGCCACGAGCAGTACTTC. As protein: CATSGGGHEQYF.

In its sample, this clonotype was seen a few times. V usage is TRBV10-3 and J usage is TRBJ2-1, with D possibly being TRBD2 (6 bases). V dropped 2 bases and J dropped 0 bases, with 11 bases sitting between them. The CDR3 length is 16 residues. CDR1 and CDR2 (germline): ENHRY, SYGVKD. CDR3 coding DNA: TGTGCCATCAGTGAGGGGGCGGGGAGCTCCTACAATGAGCAGTTCTTC. Translated, it gives CAISEGAGSSYNEQFF.

The genes are TRBV5-1 and TRBJ2-2; D is unresolved. Germline V lookup: CDR1 SGHRS, CDR2 YFSETQ. V was cut by 1 base and J by 6 bases, with 16 bases left in between. The CDR3 has 16 amino acids. CDR3 DNA: TGCGCCAGCAGCTTGTCCGTTGTACTCAGCTCCGGGGAGCTGTTTTTT. Encoded protein: CASSLSVVLSSGELFF.

This clonotype has just a few counts. The chain employs TRBV15 and TRBJ1-1; D gene uncertain. Trimming shortened V by 0 bases and J by 6 bases, and 17 bases separated the two germline ends. Germline CDR1 reads LNHNV; CDR2 reads YYDKDF (reference sequence). This CDR3 has 16 residues. The CDR3 bases are TGTGCCACCAGCAGAGACGTCGGTCCTAACGGCCCTGAAGCTTTCTTT. Residues: CATSRDVGPNGPEAFF.

With respect to this clonotype: A much larger clone differs from this one at a single base, so this may be a read error. The chain recombines TRBV6-5 with TRBJ2-4, with TRBD2 matching 7 bases. Germline CDR1 MNHEY, CDR2 SVGAGI. This CDR3 contains 12 residues. As DNA, the CDR3 is TGTGCCAGCACGGGGGAGGGCAACATTCGGTACTTC. This sequence encodes CASTGEGNIRYF.

The V gene is TRBV30, the J gene TRBJ2-7; 11 positions match TRBD2. The trim removed 3 bases at V and 6 bases at J, leaving 7 bases unmatched. Germline V lookup: CDR1 GTSNPN, CDR2 SVGIG (reference sequence). The CDR3 totals 14 residues. The CDR3, as DNA: TGTGCCTGGAGAGATATAGCGGGAGGGCGCGAGCAGTACTTC. Protein: CAWRDIAGGREQYF.